The clone carrying this TCR beta chain has a handful of counts. Authors' methods: Amplification from reference gene primers served as the basis for estimated nucleated cell counts. Generated by immunoSEQ multiplex PCR, the TCRdb table keeps only in-frame clones and is missing some. V, J and clone size were drawn from that table, and D and trimming were deduced from the DNA. The sample has 140,000 to 150,000 clones; roughly 77% are singletons. The data belong to a study of blood T cell repertoires in COVID-19. Background on the study: Some COVID-19 samples were acute and others convalescent; all came from the United States, Italy and Spain.

The germline V gene encodes CDR1 MNHEY and CDR2 SMNVEV (reference sequence). V was pared by 8 bases and J by 0 bases, with 9 bases between. CDR3 length equals 13 residues. The sequence came from a man in his sixties with acute or convalescent COVID-19. This chain links TRBV27 with TRBJ2-3; TRBD2 is a possible D gene (6 bases). The sample was peripheral blood. CDR3 amino acids: CASHGTSTDTQYF. In nucleotides, the CDR3 is TGTGCCAGCCATGGGACTAGCACAGATACGCAGTATTTT.